Below, 18 T cell receptor beta chains from the same sample are listed, as sequenced in a study of T cell responses to AZD1222 COVID-19 vaccine. The method was immunoSEQ multiplex PCR; TCRdb's version includes in-frame clones alone and lacks a portion of them. This sample yields 100,000 to 150,000 clones, of which more than 65% are seen a single time; over 25% belongs to the top ten. Sequenced here: peripheral blood, sampled 28 days after the second AZD1222 dose. These receptors were taken from an adult who received the AZD1222 COVID-19 vaccine.

The chain combines TRBV3-1 (or the pseudogene TRBV3-2) with TRBJ1-1; 7 nucleotides line up with TRBD1. V was clipped by 5 bases and J by 4 bases; unmatched bases: 4. Germline V CDR1 and CDR2: LGHDT, YNNKEL (reference sequence). CDR3 length: 13 amino acids. This chain's CDR3 is CASSDRDSTEAFF. CDR3 sequence (DNA): TGTGCCAGCAGCGACCGGGACAGCACTGAAGCTTTCTTT.

This rearrangement joins TRBV18 to TRBJ2-1, with 8 nucleotides matching TRBD1. The CDR3 totals 16 residues. V shed 0 bases and J 7 bases; nucleotides not matched to a gene: 8. Germline values: CDR1 KGHSH, CDR2 LQKENI. CDR3 sequence reads: CASSPPVGTGLNEQFF. The CDR3 DNA sequence: TGTGCCAGCTCACCACCCGTCGGGACAGGTTTGAATGAGCAGTTCTTC.

This chain joins TRBV10-3 and TRBJ1-1; TRBD1 agrees at 7 bases. Per the germline V gene, CDR1 is ENHRY and CDR2 is SYGVKD. The CDR3 is 15 amino acids. V trimming: 3 bases; J trimming: 1 base; junction bases outside the gene matches: 5. In nucleotides, the CDR3 is TGTGCCATCAGTGAAATAGGGACAGCGAACACTGAAGCTTTCTTT. It is translated as CAISEIGTANTEAFF.

The J gene is TRBJ1-2, the V gene TRBV11-2; 7 bases line up with TRBD1. This CDR3 comprises 14 residues. V shed 5 bases and J 8 bases; nucleotides not matched to a gene: 11. CDR1 is SGHAT and CDR2 is FQNNGV in the germline V gene. The CDR3 loop is CASSIGQELGGYTF. For the CDR3, the DNA is TGTGCCAGCAGCATAGGACAGGAGCTAGGGGGCTACACCTTC.

The genes are TRBV5-1 and TRBJ2-3; D gene uncertain. The germline V gene encodes CDR1 SGHRS and CDR2 YFSETQ. Trimming shortened V by 1 base and J by 1 base, and 10 bases separated the two germline ends. The length of the CDR3 is 15 residues. This chain's CDR3 is CASSLNGRGTDTQYF. CDR3 DNA sequence: TGCGCCAGCAGCTTGAACGGTCGGGGCACAGATACGCAGTATTTT. Full variable domain (outside the CDR3, taken from reference TRBV5-1 and TRBJ2-3): KAGVTQTPRYLIKTRGQQVTLSCSPISGHRSVSWYQQTPGQGLQFLFEYFSETQRNKGNFPGRFSGRQFSNSRSEMNVSTLELGDSALYLCASSLNGRGTDTQYFGPGTRLTVL.

The genes are TRBV18 and TRBJ1-2; weak D call: TRBD1 (6 bases). The CDR3 spans 13 residues. Trimming shortened V by 2 bases and J by 4 bases, and 8 bases separated the two germline ends. Germline CDR1 is KGHSH and CDR2 is LQKENI. The CDR3 nucleotides read TGTGCCAGCTCACCAGGAGGGGGCTATGGCTACACCTTC. As protein: CASSPGGGYGYTF.

The V gene is TRBV13, the J gene TRBJ1-1; D may be TRBD1 (6 bases). V gave up 3 bases and J gave up 7 bases, with 18 bases separating them. Germline values: CDR1 PRHDT, CDR2 FYEKMQ (reference sequence). This CDR3 is 15 amino acids long. CDR3 protein: CASSLDRLGRIEAFF. DNA of the CDR3: TGTGCCAGCAGCTTGGACAGACTCGGACGGATTGAAGCTTTCTTT.

The genes are TRBV11-2 and TRBJ1-5; TRBD1 matches 9 bases. The CDR3 consists of 15 residues. Germline assignment: CDR1 SGHAT and CDR2 FQNNGV. V shed 3 bases, J shed 3 bases, and the junction held 3 bases outside the gene matches. The CDR3 DNA sequence: TGTGCCAGCAGCTTCGGGACAGGGATCAATCAGCCCCAGCATTTT. Translated, it gives CASSFGTGINQPQHF.

The chain recombines TRBV19 with TRBJ2-7; no firm D call. Deletions cut 4 bases from V and 6 bases from J, with 16 bases between. There are 14 residues in the CDR3. CDR1 and CDR2 (germline): LNHDA, SQIVND (reference sequence). Here the CDR3 DNA reads TGTGCCAGTAGTACCCGGACCGACACGCTCGAGCAGTACTTC. This encodes CASSTRTDTLEQYF.

CDR3 DNA: TGTGCCAGCAGTTACAACGGCATTAACACTGAAGCTTTCTTT. This sequence encodes CASSYNGINTEAFF. This chain uses TRBV6-5 with TRBJ1-1; D remains ambiguous. Trimming took 2 bases from V and 2 from J, leaving 9 bases between them. This CDR3 spans 14 amino acids. From germline, CDR1 is MNHEY and CDR2 SVGAGI.

V and J are TRBV14 and TRBJ2-6; D is possibly TRBD1 or TRBD2 (6 bases each). Trimming left V 5 bases short and J 4 bases short, with 24 bases between. The germline gives CDR1 SGHDN, CDR2 FVKESK. CDR3 length: 19 amino acids. The CDR3 is CASSTFGGRGVSGANVLTF. DNA of the CDR3: TGTGCCAGCAGCACCTTCGGGGGCCGAGGGGTTTCGGGGGCCAACGTCCTGACTTTC.

The chain carries TRBV6-2 or TRBV6-3 and TRBJ1-6; TRBD1 matches 9 bases. CDR1 is MNHEY, CDR2 SVGEGT, per germline. Trimming cost V 7 bases and J 9 bases; bases outside gene matches: 10. This CDR3 spans 15 amino acids. Written as DNA, the CDR3 is TGTGCCAGCAACCCCGGGGACAGGGAGAGTTCACCCCTCCACTTT. This translates into CASNPGDRESSPLHF.

The gene calls are TRBV7-2 and TRBJ2-7; tentative D call: TRBD1 (5 bases). V shed 1 base and J shed 3 bases, with 13 bases lying between them. The CDR3 spans 15 residues. Germline values: CDR1 SGHTA, CDR2 FQGNSA. The CDR3 DNA sequence: TGTGCCAGCAGCTTAGGACAGTTGAGAAACTACGAGCAGTACTTC. Its protein is CASSLGQLRNYEQYF. Drawing the rest from reference TRBV7-2 and TRBJ2-7, the complete variable domain is GAGVSQSPSNKVTEKGKDVELRCDPISGHTALYWYRQSLGQGLEFLIYFQGNSAPDKSGLPSDRFSAERTGGSVSTLTIQRTQQEDSAVYLCASSLGQLRNYEQYFGPGTRLTVT.

The V and J genes are TRBV19 and TRBJ2-6, with 12 bases fitting TRBD1. Per the germline V gene, CDR1 is LNHDA and CDR2 is SQIVND (reference sequence). Unmatched junction bases numbered 11, after V lost 5 bases and J lost 3 bases. The CDR3 is 19 amino acids. The chain's CDR3 is CASSAPPGQGAYGANVLTF. The DNA for the CDR3 is TGTGCCAGTAGTGCACCTCCGGGACAGGGGGCTTATGGGGCCAACGTCCTGACTTTC.

The rearrangement joins TRBV7-8 to TRBJ1-2, with D possibly TRBD1 on 6 matching bases. The CDR3 runs to 15 residues. Germline CDR1 SGHVS, CDR2 FQNEAQ. The V gene lost 5 bases and the J gene lost 3 bases, with 16 bases spanning the gap. CDR3 sequence (DNA): TGTGCCAGCAGCGCCGCTCCCACAGGGTACTATGGCTACACCTTC. The encoded protein is CASSAAPTGYYGYTF.

This rearrangement joins TRBV19 to TRBJ2-1, with D possibly matching TRBD1 (5 bases). The V end was cut by 8 bases, the J end by 16 bases, with 18 bases between. This CDR3 is built from 11 residues. Germline lookup yields CDR1 LNHDA and CDR2 SQIVND (reference sequence). CDR3 bases: TGTGCCAGTGGTGACAGAGCACTTTTATTCTTC. Amino acids: CASGDRALLFF. Complete variable domain (other parts from reference TRBV19 and TRBJ2-1): DGGITQSPKYLFRKEGQNVTLSCEQNLNHDAMYWYRQDPGQGLRLIYYSQIVNDFQKGDIAEGYSVSREKKESFPLTVTSAQKNPTAFYLCASGDRALLFFGPGTRLTVL.

The sample holds a few counts of this clone. The chain carries TRBV5-6 and TRBJ1-2; D remains unclear. Trimming cost V 1 base and J 4 bases, with 20 bases left between them. Germline V lookup: CDR1 SGHDT, CDR2 YYEEEE. The CDR3 is made up of 17 amino acids. The CDR3 coding sequence is TGTGCCAGCAGCTTGCGGGCAACAACCCAGGTTGGCTATGGCTACACCTTC. Protein sequence: CASSLRATTQVGYGYTF.

The DNA for the CDR3 is TGCGCCAGCAGCCAGGGGACAGATTCTAACTATGGCTACACCTTC. As protein: CASSQGTDSNYGYTF. V and J are TRBV4-1 and TRBJ1-2, with 7 nucleotides matching TRBD1. The CDR3 is made up of 15 amino acids. Germline V gene data show CDR1 as MGHRA and CDR2 as YSYEKL. The J segment lost 0 bases and the V segment lost 3 bases, leaving 4 bases of the junction unmatched.